A single sample gave rise to the 12 T cell receptor beta chains below, sequenced in a study of blood T cell repertoires in COVID-19. The table came from immunoSEQ multiplex PCR; TCRdb's copy has only in-frame clones and leaves some out. Of some 230,000 clones listed, roughly four fifths are singletons. The sequenced material came from PBMCs or T cells enriched from blood (not recorded which). The receptors stem from a man aged 40-50 years who had recovered from COVID-19.

This rearrangement joins TRBV5-1 to TRBJ1-1; D is possibly TRBD1 (5 bases). In germline, CDR1 is SGHRS, CDR2 YFSETQ. The CDR3 is made up of 15 amino acids. V was pared by 0 bases and J by 5 bases, with 14 bases between. CDR3 nucleotide sequence: TGCGCCAGCAGCTTGGGTCCAGCAGGGACTACTGAAGCTTTCTTT. Translated: CASSLGPAGTTEAFF.

The chain recombines TRBV24-1 with TRBJ2-5, with D maybe TRBD2 (5 bases). The length of the CDR3 is 12 residues. Germline lookup yields CDR1 KGHDR and CDR2 SFDVKD. V lost 10 bases and J 4 bases, leaving 12 bases between the germline ends. CDR3 sequence reads: CATGSAGETQYF. CDR3 bases: TGTGCCACTGGCTCCGCGGGAGAGACCCAGTACTTC.

The V gene is TRBV9, the J gene TRBJ1-5, with 7 bases aligning to TRBD1. After removal of 2 bases from V and 3 bases from J, the junction contained 5 bases not matched to a gene. The CDR3 is 15 residues long. Germline loops: CDR1 SGDLS, CDR2 YYNGEE. The chain's CDR3 is CASSVQGGHNQPQHF. As DNA, the CDR3 is TGTGCCAGCAGCGTTCAGGGGGGTCACAATCAGCCCCAGCATTTT.

The chain employs TRBV19 and TRBJ1-5; 7 bases line up with TRBD1. Trimming cost V 2 bases and J 6 bases; bases outside gene matches: 1. The V gene's germline CDR1 is LNHDA and CDR2 SQIVND (reference sequence). The CDR3 sequence is 13 residues long. The CDR3 region has the DNA TGTGCCAGTAGTATATCAGGGGGTCAGCCCCAGCATTTT. It yields the protein CASSISGGQPQHF.

The chain recombines TRBV30 with TRBJ1-1; no clear D gene. Trimming pared 4 bases from V and 4 bases from J, leaving 13 bases between. The V gene's germline CDR1 is GTSNPN and CDR2 SVGIG (reference sequence). This CDR3 is 13 amino acids long. The CDR3 is CAWTPDGSTEAFF. DNA for the CDR3: TGTGCCTGGACCCCCGACGGGAGCACTGAAGCTTTCTTT.

The rearrangement uses TRBV5-4 and TRBJ1-6; D ambiguous. V dropped 2 bases and J dropped 0 bases, with 12 bases sitting between them. CDR1 and CDR2 from the germline V gene are SGHNT and YYREEE (reference sequence). This CDR3 is built from 17 residues. The chain's CDR3 is CASSLAGGSSYNSPLHF. In nucleotides, the CDR3 is TGTGCCAGCAGCTTAGCGGGCGGGAGCTCCTATAATTCACCCCTCCACTTT.

As to this clone: Within the sample, other DNA sequences also encode this same CDR3. V is TRBV20-1 and J is TRBJ1-2, with TRBD1 matching 7 bases. Germline CDR1 and CDR2: DFQATT and SNEGSKA (reference sequence). This CDR3 comprises 13 residues. V shed 3 bases, J shed 4 bases, and the junction held 5 bases outside the gene matches. The CDR3 reads CSASDREGYGYTF. DNA of the CDR3: TGCAGTGCTAGTGACAGGGAAGGCTATGGCTACACCTTC.

The chain employs TRBV7-9 and TRBJ1-1, with 8 bases fitting TRBD1. Trimming at V came to 4 bases and at J to 5 bases, leaving 6 bases not matched to a gene. The CDR3 is 14 amino acids. From germline, CDR1 is SEHNR and CDR2 FQNEAQ (reference sequence). The CDR3 sequence is CASSWTGSGTEAFF. The CDR3 DNA sequence: TGTGCCAGCAGCTGGACAGGGTCTGGAACTGAAGCTTTCTTT.

In this sample, this clone turned up a few times. For the CDR3, the DNA is TGTGCCAGCAGCCTTGGGACAGGGCCCTACGAGCAGTACTTC. It codes for CASSLGTGPYEQYF. This sequence joins TRBV3-1 (or the pseudogene TRBV3-2) and TRBJ2-7, with 9 bases that match TRBD1. CDR3 length: 14 residues. Germline values: CDR1 LGHDT, CDR2 YNNKEL (reference sequence). The V segment lost 4 bases and the J segment 2 bases; nucleotides outside the gene matches: 3.

The chain recombines TRBV7-9 with TRBJ1-2; 8 nucleotides line up with TRBD1. In germline, CDR1 is SEHNR, CDR2 FQNEAQ (reference sequence). The ends lost 2 bases at V and 7 bases at J; junction bases unmatched: 3. The CDR3 extends over 13 amino acids. CDR3 DNA: TGTGCCAGCAGCTTATCAGGGGGCAGTGGCTACACCTTC. Amino acids: CASSLSGGSGYTF. The full variable domain, with the rest looked up from reference TRBV7-9 and TRBJ1-2, is DTGVSQNPRHKITKRGQNVTFRCDPISEHNRLYWYRQTLGQGPEFLTYFQNEAQLEKSRLLSDRFSAERPKGSFSTLEIQRTEQGDSAMYLCASSLSGGSGYTFGSGTRLTVV.

V gene TRBV27 combines with J gene TRBJ2-7; 7 nucleotides match TRBD1. V shed 5 bases and J 4 bases; nucleotides not matched to a gene: 8. Germline values: CDR1 MNHEY, CDR2 SMNVEV (reference sequence). The CDR3 is made up of 14 amino acids. The CDR3 is CASSLSRGRYEQYF. The CDR3 DNA reads as TGTGCCAGCAGTCTCAGCAGGGGGAGATACGAGCAGTACTTC.

The V and J genes are TRBV27 and TRBJ2-1, with TRBD2 matching 7 bases. The CDR3 is 14 residues long. The V gene's germline CDR1 is MNHEY and CDR2 SMNVEV (reference sequence). V shed 5 bases, J shed 4 bases, and the junction held 5 bases outside the gene matches. The chain's CDR3 is CASSLWGGYNEQFF. The CDR3 DNA sequence: TGTGCCAGCAGTCTGTGGGGGGGGTACAATGAGCAGTTCTTC.